This entry lists 2 T cell receptor delta chains sequenced from one sample in a study of γδ T cells in repeated Plasmodium falciparum infection listed by TCRdb under 2021. For bulk TCR repertoire analysis, Vgamma9/Vdelta2+ and Vdelta2-negative gammadelta T cell populations were flow-sorted out of peripheral blood mononuclear cells. Libraries were constructed by multiplex PCR. TCRdb records Illumina MiSeq as the sequencer. After TCRdb called clones again from the public reads with CATT, rows with identical DNA were merged. Counted in this sample were roughly 86,000 delta-chain clones; under 1.5% of them appeared once. Over 8% of the sample comes from the top ten. Sequencing was done on a sample of gamma-delta T cells from blood. Receptors originate from a pool of human donors (malaria-infected and uninfected, not separated).

In its sample, this clone was seen a few times. Only one base separates this from a far larger clonotype, so it likely reflects a read error. This CDR3 is also generated by other DNA sequences in the sample. The V call is TRDV1, the J call TRDJ1; TRDD3 matches 7 bases. From germline, CDR1 is TSWWSYY and CDR2 QGS. This CDR3 is built from 17 residues. CDR3 nucleotides: TGTGCTCTTGGGGAAGTTTCCGTACTGGGGAAAACCGATAAACTCATCTTC. This gives the protein CALGEVSVLGKTDKLIF.

On this clone itself: A much larger clone differs by one base, so this may be a read error. Within the sample, other DNA sequences also encode this same CDR3. J is TRDJ3 and V is TRDV2; 9 positions agree with TRDD3. TCRdb supplies no J gene; here it was assigned by aligning the nucleotide sequence to germline. V trimming: 3 bases; J trimming: 1 base; junction bases outside the gene matches: 15. CDR1 GEAIGNYY and CDR2 EKD come from the germline V gene. This CDR3 spans 21 amino acids. The CDR3 region has the DNA TGTGCCTGTGACTCCCGTCTGTACTGGGGGACTCTATCCTGGGACACCCGACAGATGTTTTTC. Translated, it gives CACDSRLYWGTLSWDTRQMFF.